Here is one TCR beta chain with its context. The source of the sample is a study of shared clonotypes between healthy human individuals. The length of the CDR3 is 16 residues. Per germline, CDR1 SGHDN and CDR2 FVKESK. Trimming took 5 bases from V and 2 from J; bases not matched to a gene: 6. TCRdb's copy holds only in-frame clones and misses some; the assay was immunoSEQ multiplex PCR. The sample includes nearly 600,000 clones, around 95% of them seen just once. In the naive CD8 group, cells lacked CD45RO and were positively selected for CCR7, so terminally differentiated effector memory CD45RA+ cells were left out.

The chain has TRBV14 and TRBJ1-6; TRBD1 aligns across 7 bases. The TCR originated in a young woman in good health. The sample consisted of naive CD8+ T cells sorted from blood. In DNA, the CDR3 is TGTGCCAGCAGCGAAGCACAGGGGACCTATAATTCACCCCTCCACTTT. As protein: CASSEAQGTYNSPLHF.